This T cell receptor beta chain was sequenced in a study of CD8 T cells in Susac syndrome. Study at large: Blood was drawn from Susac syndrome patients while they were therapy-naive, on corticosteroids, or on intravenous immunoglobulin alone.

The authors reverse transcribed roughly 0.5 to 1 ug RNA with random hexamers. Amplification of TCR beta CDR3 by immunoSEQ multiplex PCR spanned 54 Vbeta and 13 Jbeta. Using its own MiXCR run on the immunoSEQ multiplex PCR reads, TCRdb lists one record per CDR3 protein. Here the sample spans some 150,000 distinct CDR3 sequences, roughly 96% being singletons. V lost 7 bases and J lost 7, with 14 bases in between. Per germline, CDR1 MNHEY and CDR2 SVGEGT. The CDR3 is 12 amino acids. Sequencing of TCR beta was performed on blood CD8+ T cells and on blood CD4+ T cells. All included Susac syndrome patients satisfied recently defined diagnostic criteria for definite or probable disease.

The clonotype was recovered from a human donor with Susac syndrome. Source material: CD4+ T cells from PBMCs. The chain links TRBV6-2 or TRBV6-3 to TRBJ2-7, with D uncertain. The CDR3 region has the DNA TGTGCCAGCACCCGCCGGACGGGTGAGCAGTACTTC. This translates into CASTRRTGEQYF.